This TCR beta chain was found in a study of T cell changes during pregnancy in multiple sclerosis. Produced via immunoSEQ multiplex PCR; TCRdb's table is partial and in-frame only. The sample contains fewer than 40,000 clones, over 80% of which appear only once. Germline loops: CDR1 MDHEN, CDR2 SYDVKM. V shed 6 bases and J 1 base; nucleotides not matched to a gene: 5. The CDR3 has 15 residues. The chain links TRBV28 to TRBJ2-7, with 11 bases fitting TRBD2. Material: CD8+ T cells from peripheral blood mononuclear cells, obtained in the first trimester of pregnancy. The sequence derives from a female donor with multiple sclerosis, enrolled in a pregnancy study. CDR3 sequence reads: CASRGLAETSYEQYF. The CDR3 DNA reads TGTGCCAGCAGGGGACTAGCGGAGACTTCCTACGAGCAGTACTTC.